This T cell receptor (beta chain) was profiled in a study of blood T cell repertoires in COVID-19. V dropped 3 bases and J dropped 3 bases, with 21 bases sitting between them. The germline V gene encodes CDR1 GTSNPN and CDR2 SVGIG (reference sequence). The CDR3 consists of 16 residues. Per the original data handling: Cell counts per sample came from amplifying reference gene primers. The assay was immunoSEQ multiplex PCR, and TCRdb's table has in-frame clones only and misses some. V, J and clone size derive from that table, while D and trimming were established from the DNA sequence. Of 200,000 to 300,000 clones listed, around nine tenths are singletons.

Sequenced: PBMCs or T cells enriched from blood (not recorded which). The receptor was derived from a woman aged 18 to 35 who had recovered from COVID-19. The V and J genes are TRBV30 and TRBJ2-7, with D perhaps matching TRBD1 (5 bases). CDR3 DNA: TGTGCCTGGAGGGACATGGCCTTGGGGCACCTCTACGAGCAGTACTTC. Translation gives CAWRDMALGHLYEQYF.